This T cell receptor (beta chain) derives from a study of T cell clusters in autoimmune cytopenias. Overall study context: Healthy control donors averaged around 54 years of age, with a median of roughly 64 years.

TRB was amplified by touch-down multiplex PCR, primer pools A and B combined. TCRdb reprocessed the multiplex PCR reads and reports one entry per CDR3 protein, with no DNA. This sample carries roughly 6,300 distinct CDR3 sequences, with 20% to 25% going to the ten biggest clones. Each sample's input was roughly 230 ng genomic DNA, approximately 37,500 genome equivalents. There are 15 residues in the CDR3. Germline loops: CDR1 GTSNPN, CDR2 SVGIG (reference sequence). In terms of frequency, this clonotype is medium-sized (0.01 to 0.1%). The same data also contributed to another study, on T cell repertoires in aging, cancer and after chemotherapy. Turning to that study: Clear clonal overlap appeared across healthy donor samples taken over several months to years.

The chain couples TRBV30 to TRBJ1-2; absent DNA, TCRdb's TRBD1 call cannot be checked. The sequence derives from a human donor in good health. The material sequenced was peripheral blood. CDR3 region: CAWANRGSAGYGYTF.